This T cell receptor (beta chain) was captured in a study of Tregs in tolerant kidney transplant recipients. The germline CDR1 and CDR2 sequences are SEHNR and FQNEAQ (reference sequence). The CDR3 sequence is 15 residues long. Trimming cost V 3 bases and J 6 bases; bases outside gene matches: 8. Unstimulated regulatory T cells (CD4+CD25+CD127-), CD4+CD25- non-regulatory cells, CD4 and CD8 cells were FACS-sorted from thawed PBMCs. Sequencing used immunoSEQ multiplex PCR; TCRdb keeps in-frame clones, though not all of them. The repertoire has over 60,000 clones, about 88% of them found once; the top ten carry approximately 0.39%. There are a few counts of this clone.

The V gene is TRBV7-9, the J gene TRBJ1-2, with 9 bases fitting TRBD1. The origin of this receptor is a human donor who received a combined kidney and bone marrow transplant. The specimen was CD4+ T cells from blood, collected before the transplant. In DNA form, the CDR3 reads TGTGCCAGCAGCTTCGGGGGACAGGGCCCCAATGGCTACACCTTC. Its translation is CASSFGGQGPNGYTF.